This T cell receptor beta chain was obtained from a study of T cell responses to AZD1222 COVID-19 vaccine. Notes on the study in general: Spike regions recognized by vaccine-associated CD4 TCRs spanned the protein, led by 160-218 and 743-854. A mostly white British donor set with more females was recruited, and clonal diversity was possibly underestimated. Nearly half of the spike-specific TCRs reportedly recognize variant regions that carry no mutations.

Profiling relied on immunoSEQ multiplex PCR, and the TCRdb table lists in-frame clones only, not all of them. The sample yields 90,000 to 120,000 clones, 90% to 95% seen once. V was clipped by 4 bases and J by 0 bases, with 13 bases between them. Per germline, CDR1 KGHSH and CDR2 LQKENI. The CDR3 runs 16 residues. About this clone itself: Its antigen is unknown.

The sequence was collected from an adult in good health. The V and J genes are TRBV18 and TRBJ1-5, with unresolved D. This specimen consisted of peripheral blood, obtained on day 0 of AZD1222 vaccination. The CDR3 sequence is CASSLKASYSNQPQHF. Written as DNA, the CDR3 is TGTGCCAGCTCACTCAAGGCGTCGTATAGCAATCAGCCCCAGCATTTT.